This T cell receptor (beta chain) derives from a study of T cell responses to AZD1222 COVID-19 vaccine. This CDR3 is 12 amino acids long. Germline V gene data show CDR1 as MNHEY and CDR2 as SVGAGI. Deletions cut 6 bases from V and 6 bases from J, with 11 bases between. This clone was detected only once. Repertoires were generated with immunoSEQ multiplex PCR, while TCRdb's copy carries only in-frame clones and drops some. The table has 200,000 or so clones, about nine tenths seen once; the top ten hold 2.7%. Sequencing used peripheral blood, obtained on day 0 of MenACWY control vaccination. This chain joins TRBV6-5 and TRBJ1-1; maybe TRBD1 (5 bases). The sequence was collected from an adult in good health. This CDR3 is CASSYGGSEAFF. CDR3 in DNA: TGTGCCAGCAGCTACGGGGGTTCTGAAGCTTTCTTT.